Listed below are T cell receptor beta chains from one sample, sequenced in a study of response to subunit inactivated influenza vaccine. MiXCR, run by TCRdb on the RT-PCR reads, gives a single entry per CDR3 protein. The repertoire holds hundreds of thousands of distinct CDR3 sequences, 12% seen once, with under 10% in the top ten. Material: non-naive T cells sorted from PBMCs, obtained 14 to 15 days before vaccination. These receptors all stem from a man between 45 and 60 years old who received an inactivated influenza vaccine. Each CDR3 is given with its conserved first and last residue. Fields, in order: V gene, D gene, J gene, clone size, CDR3 protein, CDR3 DNA. D genes are given only for firm matches. Size tells how often a clone was seen (once, few, many) or the class of an expanded clone, and some rows leave it out.

TRBV12-3/TRBV12-4	TRBD1	TRBJ2-3	many	CASSSRGQGGDTQYF	TGTGCCAGCAGTTCCCGGGGACAGGGCGGAGATACGCAGTATTTT
TRBV7-2	TRBD1	TRBJ1-2	few	CASSPGQVDYGYTF	TGTGCCAGCAGCCCCGGACAGGTAGACTATGGCTACACCTTC
TRBV10-3	TRBD1	TRBJ1-5	.	CAISDGTGNQPQHF	TGTGCCATCAGTGATGGGACAGGCAATCAGCCCCAGCATTTT
TRBV20-1	.	TRBJ2-1	few	CSARDPSLRGGYNEQFF	TGCAGTGCTAGAGATCCCTCTCTCCGGGGAGGCTACAATGAGCAGTTCTTC
TRBV20-1	TRBD1	TRBJ2-3	many	CSATPGQVTDTQYF	TGCAGTGCTACCCCGGGACAGGTCACAGATACGCAGTATTTT
TRBV5-1	TRBD2	TRBJ2-1	few	CASSLALAGVVDEQFF	TGCGCCAGCAGCTTGGCTTTAGCGGGAGTTGTCGATGAGCAGTTCTTC
TRBV12-3/TRBV12-4	.	TRBJ1-3	many	CASSPSQAGRGNTIYF	TGTGCCAGCAGTCCCAGTCAAGCGGGCCGGGGAAACACCATATATTTT
TRBV6-2/TRBV6-3	.	TRBJ2-3	.	CASRSNLGTDTQYF	TGTGCCAGCAGATCTAATTTGGGGACAGATACGCAGTATTTT
TRBV30	TRBD1	TRBJ1-6	.	CAWSAGQGSPPLHF	TGTGCCTGGAGTGCCGGACAGGGAAGTCCACCCCTCCACTTT
TRBV4-2	.	TRBJ2-2	few	CASSQGEYTGELFF	TGTGCCAGCAGCCAAGGGGAATACACCGGGGAGCTGTTTTTT
TRBV7-2	.	TRBJ2-7	many	CASSFKADSSYEQYF	TGTGCCAGCAGCTTTAAGGCGGACAGCTCCTACGAGCAGTACTTC
TRBV5-5	.	TRBJ2-7	many	CASSLPRAEQYF	TGTGCCAGCAGCTTGCCCAGGGCCGAGCAGTACTTC
TRBV2	.	TRBJ2-7	.	CASTPRVEQYF	TGTGCCAGCACCCCGAGAGTCGAGCAGTACTTC
TRBV12-3/TRBV12-4	TRBD2	TRBJ2-1	many	CASSLWRGNYNEQFF	TGTGCCAGCAGTTTATGGCGGGGGAACTACAATGAGCAGTTCTTC
TRBV6-1	.	TRBJ2-7	few	CASSEADSYEQYF	TGTGCCAGCAGTGAAGCGGACTCCTACGAGCAGTACTTC
TRBV5-6	TRBD1	TRBJ2-1	.	CASSALGRTGNNEQFF	TGTGCCAGCAGCGCCTTGGGTAGGACAGGGAACAATGAGCAGTTCTTC
TRBV20-1	.	TRBJ2-1	few	CSARVSRGPYNEQFF	TGCAGTGCTAGGGTATCGAGAGGCCCCTACAATGAGCAGTTCTTC